The rows below give T cell receptor beta chains drawn from one sample of a study of molecular identifiers for immune sequencing clone quantification. TCRdb itself ran the PCR reads through MiXCR, one entry per CDR3 protein. The sample has some 320,000 distinct CDR3 sequences, 20% to 25% seen once. The sequenced sample consisted of naive CD8+ T cells from blood, with Jurkat cell RNA spiked in. The receptors derive from a human donor in good health. Some libraries in this study had Jurkat cell RNA spiked in. Both conserved end residues are part of each CDR3. A D gene is named only where the DNA matches it firmly. Clone size appears in some rows only: once, few, many, or a class for an expanded clone.

j_call d_call clone_size v_call cdr3_nt cdr3_aa
TRBJ2-3 - few TRBV7-6 TGTGCCAGCAGCTTAATAAGACCGGGTTCACCAGATACGCAGTATTTT CASSLIRPGSPDTQYF
TRBJ2-3 TRBD2 few TRBV27 TGTGCCAGCAGTATTAGCGGGAGTGTAACAGATACGCAGTATTTT CASSISGSVTDTQYF
TRBJ2-5 - few TRBV20-1 TGCAGTGCTAGAGGCGGATTCGAAGAGACCCAGTACTTC CSARGGFEETQYF
TRBJ2-3 TRBD1 many TRBV5-1 TGCGCCAGCAGCGCACTGACAGGGACCACAGATACGCAGTATTTT CASSALTGTTDTQYF
TRBJ1-1 - many TRBV6-6 TGTGCCAGCAGTTACCCAGGGGCTATGAACACTGAAGCTTTCTTT CASSYPGAMNTEAFF
TRBJ2-5 TRBD1 - TRBV12-5 TGTGCTAGTGGTTTGGTAGGCGTGGACAGGGTAGAGACCCAGTACTTC CASGLVGVDRVETQYF
TRBJ2-1 - few TRBV15 TGTGCCACCAGCAGAGATCGGGTCAGGGGCTATGAGCAGTTCTTC CATSRDRVRGYEQFF
TRBJ2-7 - - TRBV4-1 TGCGCCAGCACCGGGACTGACCCCTACGAGCAGTACTTC CASTGTDPYEQYF
TRBJ1-1 - many TRBV6-1 TGTGCCAGCAGTGAGATAATTAGACAGATGAACACTGAAGCTTTCTTT CASSEIIRQMNTEAFF
TRBJ2-7 TRBD2 many TRBV14 TGTGCCAGCAGCCAAGATTACCCTAGCGGGAGCTACGAGCAGTACTTC CASSQDYPSGSYEQYF
TRBJ2-3 TRBD2 many TRBV25-1 TGTGCCGCATCGGCTAGCGGGGGAGCCATCCCCACAGATACGCAGTATTTT CAASASGGAIPTDTQYF
TRBJ2-1 - many TRBV30 TGTGCCTGGAGTGTAAATGGTGAGCAGTTCTTC CAWSVNGEQFF
TRBJ2-1 TRBD2 few TRBV29-1 TGCAGCGTTATCGGCAGCGGGAGGGCCGATGAGCAGTTCTTC CSVIGSGRADEQFF
TRBJ2-5 - many TRBV5-1 TGCGCCAGCAGCTTGGAAAACGACCAAGAGACCCAGTACTTC CASSLENDQETQYF
TRBJ2-3 TRBD2 many TRBV7-8 TGTGCCAGCAGCTCCAGGACTAGCGGGGGGGCAGATACGCAGTATTTT CASSSRTSGGADTQYF
TRBJ1-1 TRBD1 - TRBV7-9 TGTGCCAGCAGCTTAGCTCCGGGACAGGGAAACACTGAAGCTTTCTTT CASSLAPGQGNTEAFF
TRBJ2-1 TRBD2 many TRBV4-2 TGTGCCAGCAGCCAAGTAATAGCGGGGGGGTATGAGCAGTTCTTC CASSQVIAGGYEQFF
TRBJ2-2 - many TRBV9 TGTGCCAGCAGCGGTTCTGCCGGGGAGCTGTTTTTT CASSGSAGELFF
TRBJ2-7 TRBD2 - TRBV11-2 TGTGCCAGCAGCCCCGGACTAGCGGGTGACCTAGGGGAGCAGTACTTC CASSPGLAGDLGEQYF
TRBJ2-3 TRBD1 many TRBV29-1 TGCAGCGTTGAAGGGACAGGGAGATACACAGATACGCAGTATTTT CSVEGTGRYTDTQYF
TRBJ2-2 - few TRBV19 TGTGCCAGTAATCGAGCGAACACCGGGGAGCTGTTTTTT CASNRANTGELFF
TRBJ2-1 TRBD1 many TRBV4-3 TGCGCCAGCAGCCAAGCGGGACAGTACAATGAGCAGTTCTTC CASSQAGQYNEQFF
TRBJ2-7 TRBD2 many TRBV4-3 TGCGCCAGCAGCCAGGGATGGGCTAGCGGGTACGAGCAGTACTTC CASSQGWASGYEQYF
TRBJ2-5 TRBD2 many TRBV7-2 TGTGCCAGCAGCCCAAATCCGGGACTAGCGTTTCAAGAGACCCAGTACTTC CASSPNPGLAFQETQYF
TRBJ1-4 TRBD1 many TRBV5-1 TGCGCCAGCAGCTTGGCCGGGGCAGGGGGCCCCGGAGGACGTCGTGAAAAACTGTTTTTT CASSLAGAGGPGGRREKLFF
TRBJ1-1 - many TRBV9 TGTGCCAGCAGCGTTGGATCTGGGATTTATACGAACACTGAAGCTTTCTTT CASSVGSGIYTNTEAFF
TRBJ1-5 - many TRBV6-1 TGTGCCAGCAGTGAAGCTCCGGGTCGCTATCAGCCCCAGCATTTT CASSEAPGRYQPQHF
TRBJ2-2 - few TRBV19 TGTGCCAGTAGTCCTGGGTGGGGGACCGGGGAGCTGTTTTTT CASSPGWGTGELFF
TRBJ2-1 TRBD1 many TRBV29-1 TGCAGCGTTGAAGAGTTTCCCATCGACAGGGAAACCTACAATGAGCAGTTCTTC CSVEEFPIDRETYNEQFF
TRBJ1-1 TRBD1 few TRBV19 TGTGCCAGTAGTAGCCCGGGACAGTTGAACACTGAAGCTTTCTTT CASSSPGQLNTEAFF
TRBJ2-4 - - TRBV4-2 TGTGCCAGCAGCCAAGATTATTTATTGGGCAGTCCGGCGGCCAAAAACATTCAGTACTTC CASSQDYLLGSPAAKNIQYF
TRBJ1-6 - many TRBV27 TGTGCCAGCAGATTTGGACGGGGTAATTCACCCCTCCACTTT CASRFGRGNSPLHF
TRBJ1-4 - many TRBV18 TGTGCCAGCTCACCGACTAATGAAAAACTGTTTTTT CASSPTNEKLFF
TRBJ2-1 TRBD1 few TRBV7-9 TGTGCCAGCAGCCGCAAGACAGGGATCCATGAGCAGTTCTTC CASSRKTGIHEQFF
TRBJ2-1 - many TRBV7-9 TGTGCCAGCAGCTTTGTAATGCGCGGGACCGAGCACAATGAGCAGTTCTTC CASSFVMRGTEHNEQFF
TRBJ2-3 TRBD2 many TRBV27 TGTGCCAGCAGTCTCCCGGGACTAGCGGGAGCAGATACGCAGTATTTT CASSLPGLAGADTQYF
TRBJ2-4 TRBD2 few TRBV20-1 TGCAGTGCGCGAGAGGCGTGGCGGGGGGAGCCCCAAAACATTCAGTACTTC CSAREAWRGEPQNIQYF
TRBJ2-6 - few TRBV7-9 TGTGCCAGCAGCCCCCAGTACTCTGGGGGGGCCAACGTCCTGACTTTC CASSPQYSGGANVLTF
TRBJ1-1 - once TRBV28 TGTGCCAGCAGTCCGGGACCGAACGCTGAAGCTTTCTTT CASSPGPNAEAFF
TRBJ1-1 TRBD1 many TRBV9 TGTGCCAGCAGCGTCGGACAGGGAAACACTGAAGCTTTCTTT CASSVGQGNTEAFF